The 8 T cell receptor beta chains reported below all come from one sample, sequenced in a study of T cells in tumors after PD-1 blockade. Only in-frame clones appear in the TCRdb table, and some are missing; sequencing was by immunoSEQ multiplex PCR. The sample includes 15,000 to 20,000 clones, roughly 80% of them seen just once. The sample in question was PBMCs, obtained after anti-PD-1 therapy. These receptors were taken from a human donor with advanced basal cell or squamous cell carcinoma (not recorded which).

The chain combines TRBV2 with TRBJ2-5, with 8 nucleotides matching TRBD2. Germline CDR1 is SNHLY and CDR2 is FYNNEI. After removal of 5 bases from V and 1 base from J, the junction contained 6 bases not matched to a gene. This CDR3 has 15 residues. The CDR3 reads CASSRAGVGQETQYF. Here the CDR3 DNA reads TGTGCCAGCAGTCGAGCGGGAGTCGGCCAAGAGACCCAGTACTTC.

This clone is a singleton in its sample. The V and J genes are TRBV7-9 and TRBJ2-3; a weak D match, TRBD1 (5 bases). The CDR3 is 12 amino acids. CDR1 SEHNR and CDR2 FQNEAQ come from the germline V gene (reference sequence). Trimming took 6 bases from V and 4 from J, leaving 8 bases between them. CDR3: CASSLQADTQYF. CDR3 DNA sequence: TGTGCCAGCAGTTTACAGGCAGATACGCAGTATTTT. Full variable domain (rest looked up from reference TRBV7-9 and TRBJ2-3): DTGVSQNPRHKITKRGQNVTFRCDPISEHNRLYWYRQTLGQGPEFLTYFQNEAQLEKSRLLSDRFSAERPKGSFSTLEIQRTEQGDSAMYLCASSLQADTQYFGPGTRLTVL.

The CDR3 here is CASSLVPDTQGARGYTF. For the CDR3, the DNA is TGCGCCAGCAGCTTGGTCCCGGATACGCAGGGGGCGCGGGGCTACACCTTC. The chain has TRBV5-1 and TRBJ1-2; 8 bases are a match to TRBD1. V trimming: 0 bases; J trimming: 8 bases; junction bases outside the gene matches: 15. The CDR3 spans 17 residues. The V gene's germline CDR1 is SGHRS and CDR2 YFSETQ.

The gene calls are TRBV7-2 and TRBJ2-4; TRBD1 or TRBD2 may be the D gene (5 bases each). This CDR3 contains 14 residues. V lost 5 bases to trimming and J lost 5 bases, with 13 bases between them. CDR1 is SGHTA, CDR2 FQGNSA, per germline. The chain's CDR3 is CASSAAGTQNIQYF. In nucleotides, the CDR3 is TGTGCCAGCAGCGCGGCCGGGACCCAAAACATTCAGTACTTC.

The chain employs TRBV18 and TRBJ2-3; D uncertain. The V gene lost 3 bases and the J gene lost 0 bases, with 10 bases spanning the gap. This CDR3 is 15 amino acids long. The V gene's germline CDR1 is KGHSH and CDR2 LQKENI. This chain's CDR3 is CASSPGITSTDTQYF. The CDR3 region has the DNA TGTGCCAGCTCACCGGGGATAACTAGCACAGATACGCAGTATTTT. Full variable domain (remainder filled in from reference TRBV18 and TRBJ2-3): NAGVMQNPRHLVRRRGQEARLRCSPMKGHSHVYWYRQLPEEGLKFMVYLQKENIIDESGMPKERFSAEFPKEGPSILRIQQVVRGDSAAYFCASSPGITSTDTQYFGPGTRLTVL.

The gene calls are TRBV7-9 and TRBJ2-1, with a tentative D call TRBD2 (5 bases). Germline CDR1 reads SEHNR; CDR2 reads FQNEAQ (reference sequence). V was trimmed by 5 bases and J by 7 bases, leaving 12 bases between them. CDR3 size: 13 residues. The CDR3 spells CASSPPSGNEQFF. The CDR3 bases are TGTGCCAGCAGCCCACCCTCGGGGAATGAGCAGTTCTTC.

The chain joins TRBV18 to TRBJ2-3; D remains unclear. The CDR3 contains 14 residues. V lost 4 bases and J lost 0, with 8 bases in between. Germline-derived CDR1 and CDR2 are KGHSH and LQKENI. CDR3 sequence (DNA): TGTGCCAGCTCACTACGCCTAAGCACAGATACGCAGTATTTT. Its protein product is CASSLRLSTDTQYF.

The V call is TRBV7-8, the J call TRBJ2-5; 8 nucleotides agree with TRBD2. Germline V CDR1 and CDR2: SGHVS, FQNEAQ. This CDR3 contains 15 residues. The J segment lost 1 base and the V segment lost 5 bases, leaving 6 bases of the junction unmatched. This chain's CDR3 is CASSGPGGVQETQYF. In nucleotides, the CDR3 is TGTGCCAGCAGCGGCCCCGGGGGGGTCCAAGAGACCCAGTACTTC.